This TCR beta chain was captured by sequencing in a study of control samples from healthy donors and cancer patients. Germline V gene lookup returns CDR1 SNHLY and CDR2 FYNNEI. V gave up 1 base and J gave up 4 bases, with 8 bases separating them. The CDR3 runs 14 residues. Measured with immunoSEQ multiplex PCR; TCRdb has only the in-frame clones, and not every one. The sample lists 230,000 or so clones, roughly 94% seen once, with approximately 1.5% in the top ten. This sequence originates from a man in his fifties in good health. The rearrangement links TRBV2 to TRBJ1-5, with D hard to call. The sample taken for sequencing was blood. CDR3 residues: CASSEGAPNQPQHF. CDR3 coding DNA: TGTGCCAGCAGTGAAGGGGCCCCAAATCAGCCCCAGCATTTT.